Listed below are T cell receptor beta chains from one sample, sequenced in a study of blood T cell repertoires in COVID-19. Generated by immunoSEQ multiplex PCR, the TCRdb table keeps only in-frame clones and is missing some. This repertoire shows roughly 80,000 clones, approximately 90% found once; its top ten account for roughly 9.1%. Sequencing was performed on peripheral blood. The receptors stem from a human donor in a cohort sampled during active COVID-19. Both conserved end residues are part of each CDR3. D genes are given only for firm matches. Expanded clones get a size class; other rows say once, few or many, or leave the size out.

TRBV28	.	TRBD1	TRBJ1-2	CASSLRQGSGYTF	TGTGCCAGCAGTTTACGACAGGGAAGTGGCTACACCTTC
TRBV27	few	TRBD1	TRBJ2-2	CASSLYGQGSAGELFF	TGTGCCAGCAGTTTATATGGACAGGGGAGCGCCGGGGAGCTGTTTTTT
TRBV9	.	.	TRBJ2-3	CASSVEWGVRASEADTQYF	TGTGCCAGCAGCGTAGAGTGGGGGGTGCGAGCGAGTGAGGCAGATACGCAGTATTTT
TRBV27	few	.	TRBJ1-2	CASSPRGGPYGYTF	TGTGCCAGCAGTCCGCGCGGCGGGCCCTATGGCTACACCTTC
TRBV4-2	.	TRBD1	TRBJ1-2	CASSLERTGGNSGYTF	TGTGCCAGCAGCCTCGAAAGGACAGGGGGAAACTCTGGCTACACCTTC
TRBV30	few	TRBD1	TRBJ1-1	CAWTHNRGLTEAFF	TGTGCCTGGACACACAACAGGGGGCTCACTGAAGCTTTCTTT
TRBV7-9	few	TRBD2	TRBJ2-3	CASSKTSGMADTQYF	TGTGCCAGCAGCAAGACTAGCGGGATGGCAGATACGCAGTATTTT
TRBV5-6	.	.	TRBJ2-2	CASSFGDTGELFF	TGTGCCAGCAGCTTCGGAGACACCGGGGAGCTGTTTTTT
TRBV19	once	.	TRBJ1-6	CASRSQSSYNSPLHF	TGTGCCAGTAGGAGCCAAAGCTCCTATAATTCACCCCTCCACTTT
TRBV5-1	.	.	TRBJ1-2	CASSSAHAYGYTF	TGCGCCAGCAGCTCCGCACACGCCTATGGCTACACCTTC
TRBV9	.	.	TRBJ1-4	CASSPRRATNEKLFF	TGTGCCAGCAGCCCGCGGAGGGCAACTAATGAAAAACTGTTTTTT
TRBV7-9	.	TRBD2	TRBJ2-7	CASRTSGGTGEQYF	TGTGCCAGCAGGACTAGCGGGGGGACGGGTGAGCAGTACTTC
TRBV20-1	few	.	TRBJ1-2	CSASTVWVDGYTF	TGCAGTGCTAGTACAGTCTGGGTAGACGGCTACACCTTC
TRBV28	.	.	TRBJ1-5	CASSIENQPQHF	TGTGCCAGCAGCATAGAAAATCAGCCCCAGCATTTT
TRBV2	once	TRBD1	TRBJ1-4	CASRRRTGDGEKLFF	TGTGCCAGCAGGCGGCGGACAGGGGACGGTGAAAAACTGTTTTTT
TRBV18	.	TRBD2	TRBJ2-1	CASSPPSGRLNNEQFF	TGTGCCAGCTCACCACCAAGCGGGAGGTTGAACAATGAGCAGTTCTTC
TRBV7-6	.	.	TRBJ2-7	CASSRAGNEQYF	TGTGCCAGCAGCCGGGCGGGTAACGAGCAGTACTTC
TRBV18	.	TRBD1	TRBJ2-2	CASSVQGAFTGELFF	TGTGCCAGCTCGGTACAGGGGGCTTTTACCGGGGAGCTGTTTTTT
TRBV10-3	.	TRBD2	TRBJ2-3	CAISDLGTSIDTQYF	TGTGCCATCAGTGACCTTGGGACTAGTATCGATACGCAGTATTTT
TRBV6-5	.	.	TRBJ1-6	CASSLRTNNSPLHF	TGTGCCAGCAGCCTAAGGACAAACAATTCACCCCTCCACTTT
TRBV7-9	few	TRBD2	TRBJ2-3	CASTLAGATDTQYF	TGTGCCAGCACCCTAGCGGGAGCCACAGATACGCAGTATTTT
TRBV5-1	.	.	TRBJ1-3	CASSVNTVVGNTIYF	TGCGCCAGCAGCGTTAATACAGTTGTGGGAAACACCATATATTTT
TRBV28	.	TRBD1	TRBJ2-7	CASRDRGLRAGSYEQYF	TGTGCCAGCAGAGACAGGGGCTTAAGAGCTGGGTCCTACGAGCAGTACTTC
TRBV6-5	.	TRBD2	TRBJ2-7	CASSYAPGGTYEQYF	TGTGCCAGCAGTTACGCCCCGGGAGGAACCTACGAGCAGTACTTC
TRBV28	.	TRBD1	TRBJ1-2	CASSPPGQVYGYTF	TGTGCCAGCAGCCCTCCCGGACAGGTCTATGGCTACACCTTC
TRBV19	.	TRBD2	TRBJ2-3	CASSIVAGGITDTQYF	TGTGCCAGTAGTATAGTAGCGGGGGGTATAACAGATACGCAGTATTTT
TRBV19	.	TRBD1	TRBJ2-5	CASSIGGTGGQETQYF	TGTGCCAGTAGTATAGGGGGGACAGGGGGCCAAGAGACCCAGTACTTC